The clone carrying this T cell receptor (beta chain) was detected many times. The sample belongs to a study of T-cell reconstitution after alpha-beta-depleted transplantation in children. During its preparation, the TCRbeta library received unique molecular identifiers. TCRdb recomputed calls from the PCR reads with MiXCR, one row per CDR3 protein. The sample records more than 250,000 distinct CDR3 sequences, 9.9% being singletons. Trimming took 2 bases from V and 2 from J, leaving 14 bases between them. Germline CDR1 is MNHEY and CDR2 is SVGAGI. This CDR3 spans 16 amino acids. The source was PBMCs from the stem cell graft donor, collected from the stem cell graft. The chain employs TRBV6-5 and TRBJ2-3, with D unresolved. This TCR was sampled from a human donor who donated a stem cell graft to a child with SCID. Written as DNA, the CDR3 is TGTGCCAGCAGTTACCGATCTAGAGCCTCCACAGATACGCAGTATTTT. Translation gives CASSYRSRASTDTQYF.